These T cell receptor beta chains were read from a single sample in a study of CD8+ T cells in alopecia areata. TCRdb's table, derived via immunoSEQ multiplex PCR, lists solely in-frame clones and lacks some. The sample includes about 120,000 clones, 35% to 40% of them seen just once. Sequenced input: CD4+ T cells sorted from blood. These receptors all come from a human donor with alopecia areata. CDR3s include the opening cysteine and the closing phenylalanine or tryptophan. The D gene is left open where the match is weak. Clone size is stated in some rows and not others, as once, few, many or a class when expanded.

>once|TRBD1|TRBV2|TRBJ1-2
CASSEGTGYGYTF
TGTGCCAGCAGCGAAGGGACAGGATATGGCTACACCTTC
>few|-|TRBV9|TRBJ1-2
CASTPRQNTYGYTF
TGTGCCAGCACCCCCCGGCAGAACACTTATGGCTACACCTTC
>-|-|TRBV4-3|TRBJ2-3
CASSQTPGRGTDTQYF
TGCGCCAGCAGCCAAACCCCGGGCAGGGGCACAGATACGCAGTATTTT
>once|TRBD1|TRBV18|TRBJ2-7
CASSQDRVTYEQYF
TGTGCCAGCTCACAAGACAGGGTCACCTACGAGCAGTACTTC
>few|-|TRBV29-1|TRBJ1-2
CSVEGSPYGYTF
TGCAGCGTTGAAGGTAGTCCCTATGGCTACACCTTC
>-|TRBD2|TRBV19|TRBJ2-1
CASKPGAGGYNEQFF
TGTGCCAGTAAGCCGGGAGCGGGGGGTTACAATGAGCAGTTCTTC
>few|-|TRBV29-1|TRBJ2-7
CSVGRRQAGYEQYF
TGCAGCGTTGGGAGACGACAGGCCGGCTACGAGCAGTACTTC
>-|-|TRBV29-1|TRBJ2-3
CSVAGQSSTDTQYF
TGCAGCGTTGCCGGGCAATCTAGCACAGATACGCAGTATTTT
>few|-|TRBV29-1|TRBJ1-2
CSVQLRGGNYGYTF
TGCAGCGTCCAATTGAGGGGAGGGAACTATGGCTACACCTTC
>-|-|TRBV7-8|TRBJ1-2
CASSPASYGYTF
TGTGCCAGCAGCCCTGCGAGCTATGGCTACACCTTC
>few|-|TRBV29-1|TRBJ1-2
CSVSGKGGYTF
TGCAGCGTTTCGGGGAAGGGAGGCTACACCTTC
>-|TRBD1|TRBV29-1|TRBJ1-2
CSGDRGQGGYTF
TGCAGCGGCGACAGGGGGCAAGGGGGCTACACCTTC
>few|-|TRBV7-3|TRBJ2-2
CASSPSDRNTGELFF
TGTGCCAGCAGCCCCTCGGACAGAAACACCGGGGAGCTGTTTTTT
>-|-|TRBV10-3|TRBJ2-7
CAISTAEAAEQYF
TGTGCCATCAGCACTGCAGAGGCGGCCGAGCAGTACTTC
>few|TRBD2|TRBV7-9|TRBJ2-7
CASSSGREMYEQYF
TGTGCCAGCAGCTCCGGGCGGGAGATGTACGAGCAGTACTTC
>few|TRBD1|TRBV7-9|TRBJ1-1
CASSSLTGLEAFF
TGTGCCAGCAGCTCGTTGACAGGGCTTGAAGCTTTCTTT
>-|-|TRBV4-3|TRBJ2-1
CASSQGVAEGEQFF
TGCGCCAGCAGCCAAGGCGTAGCCGAGGGCGAGCAGTTCTTC
>-|-|TRBV29-1|TRBJ2-1
CSVFLSGSYNEQFF
TGCAGCGTTTTCCTCAGCGGGTCCTACAATGAGCAGTTCTTC
>-|-|TRBV7-2|TRBJ1-1
CASSRGAMLNTEAFF
TGTGCCAGCAGCCGAGGGGCCATGCTGAACACTGAAGCTTTCTTT
>-|-|TRBV6-6|TRBJ2-2
CASRDDTGELFF
TGTGCCAGCAGGGACGACACCGGGGAGCTGTTTTTT
>few|-|TRBV5-1|TRBJ2-2
CASSVAGSPGRTGELFF
TGCGCCAGCAGCGTGGCAGGTAGCCCTGGCCGCACCGGGGAGCTGTTTTTT
>-|TRBD1|TRBV27|TRBJ1-2
CASRPLTGSGYTF
TGTGCCAGCAGACCTTTGACAGGGTCTGGCTACACCTTC
>-|-|TRBV28|TRBJ2-7
CASGADRSYEQYF
TGTGCCAGCGGTGCGGACCGCTCCTACGAGCAGTACTTC
>few|-|TRBV30|TRBJ1-5
CAWSVRSGRGGNQPQHF
TGTGCCTGGAGTGTACGTTCCGGCAGGGGTGGGAATCAGCCCCAGCATTTT
>-|-|TRBV7-9|TRBJ2-1
CASSWWSLANEQFF
TGTGCCAGCAGCTGGTGGTCTCTAGCCAATGAGCAGTTCTTC
>-|TRBD2|TRBV27|TRBJ2-2
CASSNPGLATGELFF
TGTGCCAGCAGCAACCCGGGACTAGCCACCGGGGAGCTGTTTTTT
>few|TRBD1|TRBV18|TRBJ2-5
CASSPGQGGQETQYF
TGTGCCAGCTCACCGGGACAGGGTGGCCAAGAGACCCAGTACTTC
>-|-|TRBV9|TRBJ1-1
CASSVTPLNTEAFF
TGTGCCAGCAGCGTGACTCCCCTGAACACTGAAGCTTTCTTT
>-|-|TRBV5-1|TRBJ2-7
CASSPGTYEQYF
TGCGCCAGCAGTCCAGGAACCTACGAGCAGTACTTC
>-|TRBD1|TRBV2|TRBJ1-2
CASSPDRGQNYGYTF
TGTGCCAGCAGTCCCGACAGGGGACAAAACTATGGCTACACCTTC
>few|-|TRBV18|TRBJ1-6
CAGTDGVNSPLHF
TGTGCCGGGACGGACGGTGTTAATTCACCCCTCCACTTT
>-|-|TRBV6-5|TRBJ1-5
CASSYLSSDQPQHF
TGTGCCAGCAGTTACCTGAGCTCCGATCAGCCCCAGCATTTT
>-|TRBD2|TRBV4-3|TRBJ2-2
CASSHLISGANTGELFF
TGCGCCAGCAGCCACCTAATTAGCGGGGCGAACACCGGGGAGCTGTTTTTT